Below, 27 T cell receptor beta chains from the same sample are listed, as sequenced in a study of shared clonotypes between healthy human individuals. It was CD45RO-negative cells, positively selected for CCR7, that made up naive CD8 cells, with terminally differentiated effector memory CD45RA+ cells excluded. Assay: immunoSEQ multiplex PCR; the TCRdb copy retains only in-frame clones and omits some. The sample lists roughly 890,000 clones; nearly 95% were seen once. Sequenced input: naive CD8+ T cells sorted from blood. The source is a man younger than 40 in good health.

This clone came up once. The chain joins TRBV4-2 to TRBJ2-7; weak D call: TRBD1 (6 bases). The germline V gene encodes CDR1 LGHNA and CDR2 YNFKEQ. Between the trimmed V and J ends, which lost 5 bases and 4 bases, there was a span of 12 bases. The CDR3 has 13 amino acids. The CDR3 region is CASSNYQGYEQYF. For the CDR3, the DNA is TGTGCCAGCAGCAACTACCAGGGGTACGAGCAGTACTTC.

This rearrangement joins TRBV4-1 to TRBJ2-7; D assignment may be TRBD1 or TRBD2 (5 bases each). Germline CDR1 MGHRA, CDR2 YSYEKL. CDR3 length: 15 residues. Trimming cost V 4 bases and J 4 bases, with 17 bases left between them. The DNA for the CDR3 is TGCGCCAGCAGCCGAGGACAAGGGGAGAGGTACGAGCAGTACTTC. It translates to CASSRGQGERYEQYF.

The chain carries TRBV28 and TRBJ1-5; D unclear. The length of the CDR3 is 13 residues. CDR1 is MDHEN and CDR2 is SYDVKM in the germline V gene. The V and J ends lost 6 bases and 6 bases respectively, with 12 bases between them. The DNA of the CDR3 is TGTGCCAGCAGCCCACTGGAAAGTCAGCCCCAGCATTTT. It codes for CASSPLESQPQHF.

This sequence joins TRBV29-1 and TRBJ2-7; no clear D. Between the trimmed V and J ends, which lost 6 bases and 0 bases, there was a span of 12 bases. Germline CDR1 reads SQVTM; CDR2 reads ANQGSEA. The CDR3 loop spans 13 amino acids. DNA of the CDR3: TGCAGCGTGAGAGACGGTACCTCCTACGAGCAGTACTTC. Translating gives CSVRDGTSYEQYF.

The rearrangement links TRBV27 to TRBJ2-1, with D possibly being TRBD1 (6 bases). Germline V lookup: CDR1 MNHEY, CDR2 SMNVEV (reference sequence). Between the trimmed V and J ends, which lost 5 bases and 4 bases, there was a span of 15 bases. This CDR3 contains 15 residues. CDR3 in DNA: TGTGCCAGCAGTCCCGGTGGGACACCTTACAATGAGCAGTTCTTC. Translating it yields CASSPGGTPYNEQFF.

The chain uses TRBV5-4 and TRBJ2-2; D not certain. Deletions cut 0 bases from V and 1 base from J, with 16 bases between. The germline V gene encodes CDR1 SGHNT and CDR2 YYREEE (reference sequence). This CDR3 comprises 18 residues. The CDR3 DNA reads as TGTGCCAGCAGCTTGGTGGGTTTCGGTTTGAAGAACACCGGGGAGCTGTTTTTT. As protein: CASSLVGFGLKNTGELFF.

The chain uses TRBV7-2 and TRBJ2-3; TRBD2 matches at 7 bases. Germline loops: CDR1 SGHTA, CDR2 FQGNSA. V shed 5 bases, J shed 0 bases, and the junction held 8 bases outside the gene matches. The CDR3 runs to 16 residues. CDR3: CASSPRGSGSTDTQYF. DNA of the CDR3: TGTGCCAGCAGCCCCCGGGGTAGCGGGAGCACAGATACGCAGTATTTT.

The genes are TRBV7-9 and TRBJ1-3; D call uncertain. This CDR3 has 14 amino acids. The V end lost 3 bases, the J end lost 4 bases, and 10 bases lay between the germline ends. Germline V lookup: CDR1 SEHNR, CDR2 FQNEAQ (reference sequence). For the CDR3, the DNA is TGTGCCAGCAGCTTCATCATGGCAGGAAACACCATATATTTT. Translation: CASSFIMAGNTIYF.

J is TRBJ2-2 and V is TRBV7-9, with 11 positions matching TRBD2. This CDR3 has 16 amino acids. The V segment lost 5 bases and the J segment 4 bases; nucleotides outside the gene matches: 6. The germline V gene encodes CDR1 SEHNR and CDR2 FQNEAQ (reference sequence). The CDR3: CASSPALAGGTGELFF. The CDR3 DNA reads TGTGCCAGCAGCCCCGCCCTAGCGGGAGGCACCGGGGAGCTGTTTTTT.

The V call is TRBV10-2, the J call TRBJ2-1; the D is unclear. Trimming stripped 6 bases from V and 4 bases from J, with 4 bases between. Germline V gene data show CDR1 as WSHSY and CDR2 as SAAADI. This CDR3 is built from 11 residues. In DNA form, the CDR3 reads TGCGCCAGCAGGCAATACAATGAGCAGTTCTTC. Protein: CASRQYNEQFF.

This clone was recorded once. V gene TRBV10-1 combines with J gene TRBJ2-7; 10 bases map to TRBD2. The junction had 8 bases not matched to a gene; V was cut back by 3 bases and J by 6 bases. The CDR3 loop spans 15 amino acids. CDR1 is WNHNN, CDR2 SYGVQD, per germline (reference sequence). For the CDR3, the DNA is TGCGCCAGCAGTGAACGGCTAGCGGGAGAGGGCGAGCAGTACTTC. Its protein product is CASSERLAGEGEQYF.

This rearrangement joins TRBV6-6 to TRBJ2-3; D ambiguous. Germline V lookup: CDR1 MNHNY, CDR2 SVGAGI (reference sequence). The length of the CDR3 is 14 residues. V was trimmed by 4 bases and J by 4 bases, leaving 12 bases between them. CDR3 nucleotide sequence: TGTGCCAGCAGTTCCGGGTTGCGCGCAGATACGCAGTATTTT. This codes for CASSSGLRADTQYF.

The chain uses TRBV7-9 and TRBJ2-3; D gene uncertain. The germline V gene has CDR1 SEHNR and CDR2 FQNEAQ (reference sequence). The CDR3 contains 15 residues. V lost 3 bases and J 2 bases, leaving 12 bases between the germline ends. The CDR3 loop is CASSFRENPTDTQYF. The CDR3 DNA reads TGTGCCAGCAGCTTCCGCGAGAACCCCACAGATACGCAGTATTTT.

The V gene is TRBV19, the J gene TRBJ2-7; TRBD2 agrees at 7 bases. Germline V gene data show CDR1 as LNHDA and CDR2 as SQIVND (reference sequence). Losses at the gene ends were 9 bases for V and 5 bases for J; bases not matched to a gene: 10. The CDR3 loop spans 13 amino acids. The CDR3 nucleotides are TGTGCCAGCCAACAGCGGGGAGTTGACGAGCAGTACTTC. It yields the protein CASQQRGVDEQYF.

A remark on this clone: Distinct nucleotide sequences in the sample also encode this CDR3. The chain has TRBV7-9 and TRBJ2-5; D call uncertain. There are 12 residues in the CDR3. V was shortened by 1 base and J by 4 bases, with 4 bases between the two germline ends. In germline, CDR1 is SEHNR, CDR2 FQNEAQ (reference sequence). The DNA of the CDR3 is TGTGCCAGCAGCTTAGGGGTAGAGACCCAGTACTTC. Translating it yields CASSLGVETQYF.

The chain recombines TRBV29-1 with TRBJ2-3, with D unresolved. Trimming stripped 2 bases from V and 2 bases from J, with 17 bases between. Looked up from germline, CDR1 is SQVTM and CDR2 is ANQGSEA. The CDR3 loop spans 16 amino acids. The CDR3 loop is CSVEFRADSPTDTQYF. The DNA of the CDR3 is TGCAGCGTTGAATTTAGGGCAGACTCACCCACAGATACGCAGTATTTT.

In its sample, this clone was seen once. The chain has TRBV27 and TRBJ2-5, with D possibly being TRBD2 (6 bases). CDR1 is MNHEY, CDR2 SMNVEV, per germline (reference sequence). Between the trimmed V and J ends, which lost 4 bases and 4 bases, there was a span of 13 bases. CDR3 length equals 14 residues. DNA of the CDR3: TGTGCCAGCAGTTCACAGACTAGTGCAGAGACCCAGTACTTC. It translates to CASSSQTSAETQYF.

The CDR3 loop is CASSWGGRIKEKLFF. Here the CDR3 DNA reads TGCGCCAGCAGCTGGGGGGGGCGCATAAAGGAAAAACTGTTTTTT. This sequence joins TRBV5-1 and TRBJ1-4; D may be TRBD1 (6 bases). Germline loops: CDR1 SGHRS, CDR2 YFSETQ. The CDR3 runs 15 residues. V lost 3 bases and J lost 8, with 17 bases in between.

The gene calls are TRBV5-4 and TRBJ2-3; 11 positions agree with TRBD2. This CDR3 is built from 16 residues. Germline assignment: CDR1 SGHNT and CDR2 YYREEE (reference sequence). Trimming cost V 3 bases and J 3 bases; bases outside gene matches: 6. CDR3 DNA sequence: TGTGCCAGCAGCTGGGGGGGACTAGCGGAAACAGATACGCAGTATTTT. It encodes CASSWGGLAETDTQYF.

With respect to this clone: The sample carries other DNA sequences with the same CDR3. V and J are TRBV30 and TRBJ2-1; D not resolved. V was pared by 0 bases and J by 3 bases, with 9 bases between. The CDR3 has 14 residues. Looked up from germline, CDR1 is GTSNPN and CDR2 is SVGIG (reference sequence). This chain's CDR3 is CAWSVGTNYNEQFF. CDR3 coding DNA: TGTGCCTGGAGTGTCGGTACAAACTACAATGAGCAGTTCTTC. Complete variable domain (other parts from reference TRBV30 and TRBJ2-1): SQTIHQWPATLVQPVGSPLSLECTVEGTSNPNLYWYRQAAGRGLQLLFYSVGIGQISSEVPQNLSASRPQDRQFILSSKKLLLSDSGFYLCAWSVGTNYNEQFFGPGTRLTVL.

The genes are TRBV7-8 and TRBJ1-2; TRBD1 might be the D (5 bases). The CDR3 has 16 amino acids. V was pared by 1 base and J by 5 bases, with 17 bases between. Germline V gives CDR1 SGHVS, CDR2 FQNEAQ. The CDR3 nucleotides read TGTGCCAGCAGCTTAGGGGGAGACAGCTACTATTATGGCTACACCTTC. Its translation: CASSLGGDSYYYGYTF.

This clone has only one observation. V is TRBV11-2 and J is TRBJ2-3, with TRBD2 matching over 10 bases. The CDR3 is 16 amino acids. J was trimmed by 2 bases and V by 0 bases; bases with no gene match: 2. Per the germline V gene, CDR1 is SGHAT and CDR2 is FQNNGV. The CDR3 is CASSLELAGYTDTQYF. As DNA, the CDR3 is TGTGCCAGCAGCTTAGAACTAGCGGGGTACACAGATACGCAGTATTTT.

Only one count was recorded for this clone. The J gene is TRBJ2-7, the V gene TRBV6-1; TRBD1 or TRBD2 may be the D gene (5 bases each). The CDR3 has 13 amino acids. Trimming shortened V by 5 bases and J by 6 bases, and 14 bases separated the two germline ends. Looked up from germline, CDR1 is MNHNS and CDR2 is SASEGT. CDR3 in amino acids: CASSRQGPAEQYF. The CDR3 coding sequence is TGTGCCAGCAGTCGCCAGGGACCGGCCGAGCAGTACTTC.

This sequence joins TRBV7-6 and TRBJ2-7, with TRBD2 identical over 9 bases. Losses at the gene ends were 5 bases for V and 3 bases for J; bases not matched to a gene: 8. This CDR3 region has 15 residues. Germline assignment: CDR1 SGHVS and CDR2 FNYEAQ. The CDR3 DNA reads TGTGCCAGCAGCCCCTCGGGACTAGCCCACTACGAGCAGTACTTC. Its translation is CASSPSGLAHYEQYF.

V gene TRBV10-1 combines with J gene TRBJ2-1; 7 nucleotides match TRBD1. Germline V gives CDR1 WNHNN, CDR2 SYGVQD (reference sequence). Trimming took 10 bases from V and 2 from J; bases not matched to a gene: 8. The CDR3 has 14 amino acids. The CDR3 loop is CATESGGTYNEQFF. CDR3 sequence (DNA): TGCGCCACCGAATCAGGGGGTACCTACAATGAGCAGTTCTTC.

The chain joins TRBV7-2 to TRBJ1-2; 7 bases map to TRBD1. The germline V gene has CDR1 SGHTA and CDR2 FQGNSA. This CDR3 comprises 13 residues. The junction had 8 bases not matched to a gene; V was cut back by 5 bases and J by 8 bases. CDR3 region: CASSVDRAWGYTF. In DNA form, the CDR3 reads TGTGCCAGCAGCGTAGACAGGGCCTGGGGCTACACCTTC.

CDR3 sequence (DNA): TGCGCCAGCAGCTTGGCGGGACAGGACTATGGCTACACCTTC. Its translation is CASSLAGQDYGYTF. The chain is built from TRBV5-1 and TRBJ1-2; 8 bases are a match to TRBD1. V shed 0 bases, J shed 3 bases, and the junction held 1 base outside the gene matches. This CDR3 is 14 amino acids long. Germline V gives CDR1 SGHRS, CDR2 YFSETQ.